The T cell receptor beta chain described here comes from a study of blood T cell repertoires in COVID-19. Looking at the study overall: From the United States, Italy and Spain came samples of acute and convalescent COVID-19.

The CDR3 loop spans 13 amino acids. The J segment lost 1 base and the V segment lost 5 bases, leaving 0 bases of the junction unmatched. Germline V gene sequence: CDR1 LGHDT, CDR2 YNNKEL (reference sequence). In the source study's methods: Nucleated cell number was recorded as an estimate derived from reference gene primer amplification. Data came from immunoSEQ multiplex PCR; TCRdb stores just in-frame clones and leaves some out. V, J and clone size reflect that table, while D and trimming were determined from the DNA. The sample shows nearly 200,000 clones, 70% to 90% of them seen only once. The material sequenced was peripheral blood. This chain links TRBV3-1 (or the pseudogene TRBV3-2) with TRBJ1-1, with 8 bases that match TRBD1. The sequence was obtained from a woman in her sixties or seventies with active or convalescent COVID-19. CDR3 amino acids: CASSDRGNTEAFF. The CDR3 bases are TGTGCCAGCAGCGACAGGGGGAACACTGAAGCTTTCTTT.